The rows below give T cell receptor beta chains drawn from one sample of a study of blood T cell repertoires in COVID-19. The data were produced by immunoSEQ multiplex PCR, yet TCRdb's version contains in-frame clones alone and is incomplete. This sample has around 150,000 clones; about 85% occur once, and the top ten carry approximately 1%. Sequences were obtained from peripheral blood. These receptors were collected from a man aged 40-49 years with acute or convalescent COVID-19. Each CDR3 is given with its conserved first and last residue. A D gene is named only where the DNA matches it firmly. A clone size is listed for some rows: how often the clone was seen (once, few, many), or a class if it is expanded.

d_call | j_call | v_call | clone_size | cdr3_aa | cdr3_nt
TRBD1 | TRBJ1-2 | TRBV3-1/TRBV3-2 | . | CASSQIDRGGGYTF | TGTGCCAGCAGCCAAATCGACAGGGGAGGAGGCTACACCTTC
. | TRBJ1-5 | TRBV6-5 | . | CASSPGFLTNQPQHF | TGTGCCAGTTCACCGGGGTTCCTCACTAATCAGCCCCAGCATTTT
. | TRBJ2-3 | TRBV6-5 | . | CASSPRHFTDTQYF | TGTGCCAGCAGTCCGAGGCACTTCACAGATACGCAGTATTTT
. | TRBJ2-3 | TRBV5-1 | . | CASSRGTAASTDTQYF | TGCGCCAGCAGCCGGGGGACAGCCGCTAGCACAGATACGCAGTATTTT
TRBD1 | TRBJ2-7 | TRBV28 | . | CASSHTGVSSYEQYF | TGTGCCAGCAGCCATACAGGGGTTAGCTCCTACGAGCAGTACTTC
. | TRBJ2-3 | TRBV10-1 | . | CASSESKRTGTDTQYF | TGCGCCAGCAGTGAGTCGAAGAGAACCGGCACAGATACGCAGTATTTT
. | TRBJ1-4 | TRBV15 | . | CATSPHREGKLFF | TGTGCCACCAGCCCACACAGGGAAGGAAAACTGTTTTTT
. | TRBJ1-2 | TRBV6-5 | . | CASRSGGGGGYTF | TGTGCCAGCAGGTCTGGGGGGGGCGGTGGCTACACCTTC
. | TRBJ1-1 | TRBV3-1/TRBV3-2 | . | CASSQSTGEAFF | TGTGCCAGCAGCCAAAGTACAGGGGAAGCTTTCTTT
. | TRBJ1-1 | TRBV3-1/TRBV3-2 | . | CASSQDALRGTEAFF | TGTGCCAGCAGCCAAGATGCCCTACGAGGCACTGAAGCTTTCTTT
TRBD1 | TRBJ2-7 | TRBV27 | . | CASRPMTGLIDEQYF | TGTGCCAGCAGACCTATGACAGGGCTAATCGACGAGCAGTACTTC
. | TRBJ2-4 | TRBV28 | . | CASSFNQDGALIQYF | TGTGCCAGCAGTTTTAACCAGGATGGGGCTCTAATTCAGTACTTC
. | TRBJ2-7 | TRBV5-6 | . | CASSRSSVFEQYF | TGTGCCAGCAGCCGATCTAGCGTATTCGAGCAGTACTTC
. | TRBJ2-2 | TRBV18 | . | CASSPGIAGELFF | TGTGCCAGCTCACCCGGGATCGCCGGGGAGCTGTTTTTT
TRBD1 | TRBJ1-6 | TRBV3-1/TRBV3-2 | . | CASRPGQGVSPLHF | TGTGCCAGCAGGCCGGGACAGGGGGTATCACCCCTCCACTTT
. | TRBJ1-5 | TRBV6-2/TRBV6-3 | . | CASSHGEGRGNQPQHF | TGTGCCAGCAGCCACGGGGAGGGGAGGGGCAATCAGCCCCAGCATTTT
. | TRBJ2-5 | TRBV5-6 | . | CASSLGRGRETQYF | TGTGCCAGCAGCTTGGGGCGGGGCAGGGAGACCCAGTACTTC
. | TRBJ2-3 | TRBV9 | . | CASSDDLEGVTDTQYF | TGTGCCAGCAGCGACGATCTTGAGGGGGTCACAGATACGCAGTATTTT
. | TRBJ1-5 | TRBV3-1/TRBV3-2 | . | CASSQGYSNQPQHF | TGTGCCAGCAGCCAAGGCTATAGCAATCAGCCCCAGCATTTT
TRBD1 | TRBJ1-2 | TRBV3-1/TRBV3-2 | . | CASSHTGEYGYTF | TGTGCCAGCAGCCATACAGGGGAATATGGCTACACCTTC
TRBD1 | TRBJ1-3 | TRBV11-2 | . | CASSLGTGFADTIYF | TGTGCCAGCAGCTTAGGGACAGGGTTCGCGGACACCATATATTTT
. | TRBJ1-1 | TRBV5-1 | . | CASSSSTGNTEAFF | TGCGCCAGCAGCTCATCGACGGGGAACACTGAAGCTTTCTTT
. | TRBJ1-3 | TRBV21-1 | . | CATPPSSSFSGNTIYF | TGTGCCACCCCGCCATCCTCAAGCTTCTCTGGAAACACCATATATTTT
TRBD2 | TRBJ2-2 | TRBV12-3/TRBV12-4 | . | CASSFAGAGELFF | TGTGCCAGCAGTTTTGCGGGGGCCGGGGAGCTGTTTTTT
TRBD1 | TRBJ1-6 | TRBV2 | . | CASSPPDRGIFSPLHF | TGTGCCAGCAGCCCGCCGGACAGGGGGATTTTTTCACCCCTCCACTTT
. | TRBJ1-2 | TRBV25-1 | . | CASSESGTASRYGFTF | TGTGCCAGCAGTGAAAGTGGAACAGCCTCCCGGTATGGCTTTACCTTC
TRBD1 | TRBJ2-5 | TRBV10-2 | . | CAITRGPQETQYF | TGCGCCATCACCAGGGGGCCTCAAGAGACCCAGTACTTC
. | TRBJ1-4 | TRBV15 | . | CATSRPPGVMIANEKLFF | TGTGCCACCAGCAGACCCCCGGGAGTTATGATTGCTAATGAAAAACTGTTTTTT
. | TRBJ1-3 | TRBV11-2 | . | CASSLAVPSGNTIYF | TGTGCCAGCAGCTTAGCTGTTCCCTCTGGAAACACCATATATTTT
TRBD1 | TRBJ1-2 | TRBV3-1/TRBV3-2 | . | CASSQGQGGGYTF | TGTGCCAGCAGCCAGGGGCAGGGGGGCGGCTACACCTTC
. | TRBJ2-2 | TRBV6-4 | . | CASSAGNTGELFF | TGTGCCAGCAGTGCAGGGAACACCGGGGAGCTGTTTTTT
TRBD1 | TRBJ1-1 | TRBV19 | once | CASRGTGAMNTEAFF | TGTGCCAGTAGGGGGACAGGAGCTATGAACACTGAAGCTTTCTTT
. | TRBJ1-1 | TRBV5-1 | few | CASSLGDTEAFF | TGCGCCAGCAGCTTAGGGGACACTGAAGCTTTCTTT
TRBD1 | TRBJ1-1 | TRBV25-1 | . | CASKEDRGYTEAFF | TGTGCCAGCAAGGAGGACAGGGGTTACACTGAAGCTTTCTTT
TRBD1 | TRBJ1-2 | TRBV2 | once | CASSGLGQGRNYGYTF | TGTGCCAGCAGTGGACTAGGACAGGGGAGGAACTATGGCTACACCTTC
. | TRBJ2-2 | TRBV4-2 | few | CASSHPGSPGELFF | TGTGCCAGCTCTCACCCAGGGTCGCCCGGGGAGCTGTTTTTT
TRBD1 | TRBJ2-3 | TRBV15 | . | CATSRTGGNTDTQYF | TGTGCCACCAGCAGGACAGGGGGGAACACAGATACGCAGTATTTT
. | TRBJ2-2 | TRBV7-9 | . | CASSTQGVNGELFF | TGTGCCAGCAGCACACAGGGAGTTAACGGGGAGCTGTTTTTT
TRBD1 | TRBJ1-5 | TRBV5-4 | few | CASSQGQGNQPQHF | TGTGCCAGCAGCCAAGGACAGGGAAATCAGCCCCAGCATTTT
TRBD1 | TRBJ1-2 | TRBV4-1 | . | CASSQDRGDYGYTF | TGCGCCAGCAGCCAAGACAGGGGGGACTATGGCTACACCTTC
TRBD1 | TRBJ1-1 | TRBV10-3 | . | CAITRDRGSTEAFF | TGTGCCATCACCCGGGACAGGGGTAGCACTGAAGCTTTCTTT
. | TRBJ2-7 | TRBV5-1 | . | CASNLGGQSRRIYEQYF | TGCGCCAGCAACCTGGGGGGACAGTCTAGGCGCATCTACGAGCAGTACTTC
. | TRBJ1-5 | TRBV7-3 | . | CASSSGQGQPQHF | TGTGCCAGCAGCTCAGGGCAGGGGCAGCCCCAGCATTTT
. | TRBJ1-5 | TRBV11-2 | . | CASSLGTTSHQPQHF | TGTGCCAGCAGCTTAGGGACAACTAGCCATCAGCCCCAGCATTTT
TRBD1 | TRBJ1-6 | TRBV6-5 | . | CASSFDRVASPLHF | TGTGCCAGCAGTTTTGACAGGGTAGCTTCACCCCTCCACTTT
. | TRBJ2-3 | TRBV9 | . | CASSDSGGPPDTQYF | TGTGCCAGCAGCGACTCCGGGGGGCCTCCAGATACGCAGTATTTT
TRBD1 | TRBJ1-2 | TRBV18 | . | CASSPPAGGSNYGYTF | TGTGCCAGCTCACCACCGGCAGGGGGCTCCAACTATGGCTACACCTTC
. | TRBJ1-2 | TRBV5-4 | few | CASSLFGLDGYTF | TGTGCCAGCAGCTTATTCGGGTTGGATGGCTACACCTTC
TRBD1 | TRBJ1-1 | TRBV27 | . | CASSLWQGARTEAFF | TGTGCCAGCAGTTTATGGCAGGGGGCGCGGACTGAAGCTTTCTTT
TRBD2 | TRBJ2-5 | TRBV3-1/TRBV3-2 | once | CASSQGVAGVLETQYF | TGTGCCAGCAGCCAAGGAGTAGCGGGGGTCCTAGAGACCCAGTACTTC
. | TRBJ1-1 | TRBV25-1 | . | CASSESGRMNTEAFF | TGTGCCAGCAGTGAAAGTGGGCGCATGAACACTGAAGCTTTCTTT
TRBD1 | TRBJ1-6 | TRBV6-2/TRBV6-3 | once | CASSYPREGQNVLYNSPLHF | TGTGCCAGCAGTTACCCGCGCGAGGGACAGAATGTATTGTATAATTCACCCCTCCACTTT